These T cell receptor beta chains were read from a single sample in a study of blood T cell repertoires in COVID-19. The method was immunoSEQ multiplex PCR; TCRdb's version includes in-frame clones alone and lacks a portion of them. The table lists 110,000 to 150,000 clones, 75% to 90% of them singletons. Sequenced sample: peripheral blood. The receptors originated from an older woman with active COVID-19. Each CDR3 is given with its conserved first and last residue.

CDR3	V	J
CASSLGGTASNEQFF	TRBV6-2/TRBV6-3	TRBJ2-1
CASSVQGLAYEQYF	TRBV7-2	TRBJ2-7
CASSVNRGNRGAYGYTF	TRBV9	TRBJ1-2
CASSLSTGTGVIQPQHF	TRBV5-8	TRBJ1-5
CASSQGHTSTDTQYF	TRBV3-1/TRBV3-2	TRBJ2-3
CASSKASLGGRGTGELFF	TRBV21-1	TRBJ2-2
CAWDRSPNQPQHF	TRBV30	TRBJ1-5
CASTQGWQPQHF	TRBV12-3/TRBV12-4	TRBJ1-5
CASNHGGSSEAFF	TRBV19	TRBJ1-1
CASRGLIGETQYF	TRBV7-2	TRBJ2-5
CASTLDRGRNQPQHF	TRBV28	TRBJ1-5
CASSQDTGGWDEQFF	TRBV4-2	TRBJ2-1
CASSLGIAGNTDTQYF	TRBV7-3	TRBJ2-3
CASSSPRQGGHTIYF	TRBV9	TRBJ1-3
CASSPGSPGTGELFF	TRBV4-3	TRBJ2-2
CASSHPGRFTSYNEQFF	TRBV19	TRBJ2-1
CASHAGTYNTEAFF	TRBV19	TRBJ1-1
CASSSPRGQGRRTEAFF	TRBV28	TRBJ1-1
CSVRQGAGNTIYF	TRBV29-1	TRBJ1-3
CASGGCLPYEQYF	TRBV3-1/TRBV3-2	TRBJ2-7
CASSLPGGEQYF	TRBV12-3/TRBV12-4	TRBJ2-7
CASSQVGGTGALETQYF	TRBV4-2	TRBJ2-5
CASRLTGSGANVLTF	TRBV19	TRBJ2-6
CASSPETGFYEQYF	TRBV18	TRBJ2-7
CASSYEAPLNSPLHF	TRBV6-2/TRBV6-3	TRBJ1-6
CASSQTGTVGGNEQFF	TRBV3-1/TRBV3-2	TRBJ2-1
CASSSNLGQGKGNEQFF	TRBV5-4	TRBJ2-1
CASSKNRERGTGELFF	TRBV19	TRBJ2-2
CASSPSDRITYEQYF	TRBV10-2	TRBJ2-7
CASSLESSGNEQFF	TRBV5-6	TRBJ2-1
CASSPGLAGGQGTGELFF	TRBV7-9	TRBJ2-2
CASSLRGLSNEQFF	TRBV27	TRBJ2-1
CASSLTSSGAYNEQFF	TRBV7-3	TRBJ2-1
CASSTTTSGNTIYF	TRBV19	TRBJ1-3
CASSLTVSYEQYF	TRBV12-3/TRBV12-4	TRBJ2-7
CASSVAREGNEQFF	TRBV11-3	TRBJ2-1
CAWSTERTGGADTQYF	TRBV30	TRBJ2-3